What follows are 16 T cell receptor beta chains derived from one specimen sequenced in a study of monozygotic twins with inflammatory bowel disease. TCRdb re-called the 5' RACE reads and gives one entry per CDR3 protein, without DNA. This sample contains roughly 300,000 distinct CDR3 sequences. Specimen: blood. These receptors all stem from a human donor with ulcerative colitis or Crohn's disease, or a healthy co-twin of an affected twin (not recorded which).

The chain combines TRBV5-1 with TRBJ1-1; the TCRdb D gene call, TRBD1, has no DNA to confirm it. Germline-derived CDR1 and CDR2 are SGHRS and YFSETQ. CDR3 length equals 13 residues. CDR3 loop: CASSIGQGNEAFF.

This rearrangement joins TRBV5-1 to TRBJ1-5. This CDR3 is 15 amino acids long. Germline V lookup: CDR1 SGHRS, CDR2 YFSETQ. The CDR3 loop is CASSLGGYGNQPQHF.

The chain recombines TRBV6-5 with TRBJ1-6. The CDR3 spans 15 residues. In germline, CDR1 is MNHEY, CDR2 SVGAGI. The CDR3 loop is CASVRGIPYNSPLHF.

V and J are TRBV29-1 and TRBJ2-2; TCRdb returns TRBD1, unconfirmable since there is no DNA. This CDR3 contains 13 residues. Germline V gene data show CDR1 as SQVTM and CDR2 as ANQGSEA. CDR3 residues: CSVDGQGAGELFF.

V gene TRBV18 combines with J gene TRBJ2-7; TCRdb returns TRBD1, unconfirmable since there is no DNA. From germline, CDR1 is KGHSH and CDR2 LQKENI. The CDR3 has 14 amino acids. The CDR3 sequence is CASSPGGNSYEQYF.

This chain joins TRBV7-2 and TRBJ2-1; the TRBD2 assignment by TCRdb is unverifiable without DNA. This CDR3 is 15 amino acids long. Germline V gene sequence: CDR1 SGHTA, CDR2 FQGNSA. The chain's CDR3 is CASSPRPWEQYEQFF. The entire variable domain, with the rest obtained from reference TRBV7-2 and TRBJ2-1, is as follows: GAGVSQSPSNKVTEKGKDVELRCDPISGHTALYWYRQSLGQGLEFLIYFQGNSAPDKSGLPSDRFSAERTGGSVSTLTIQRTQQEDSAVYLCASSPRPWEQYEQFFGPGTRLTVL.

The V gene is TRBV20-1, the J gene TRBJ2-2; TCRdb designates TRBD1, a call that cannot be tested without DNA. The CDR3 totals 17 residues. CDR1 and CDR2 from the germline V gene are DFQATT and SNEGSKA (reference sequence). The CDR3 loop reads CSARDPLAGGAAGELFF.

The chain is built from TRBV14 and TRBJ2-1; TCRdb reports TRBD1, a call that lacks DNA to check it against. From germline, CDR1 is SGHDN and CDR2 FVKESK. This CDR3 is built from 16 residues. This CDR3 reads CASSQGGGGIYNEQFF.

The chain combines TRBV3-1 with TRBJ2-1; the TCRdb D gene call, TRBD1, has no DNA to confirm it. The CDR3 totals 14 residues. Germline V gene sequence: CDR1 LGHDT, CDR2 YNNKEL (reference sequence). CDR3 sequence reads: CASSQDLGTFEQFF.

The chain carries TRBV27 and TRBJ2-1; the TCRdb D gene call, TRBD2, has no DNA to confirm it. Germline CDR1 and CDR2: MNHEY and SMNVEV (reference sequence). This CDR3 contains 14 residues. CDR3 sequence reads: CASSPPAAYNEQFF.

The chain combines TRBV24-1 with TRBJ2-1; without DNA, the TCRdb call of TRBD1 cannot be checked. This CDR3 is built from 18 residues. Per germline, CDR1 KGHDR and CDR2 SFDVKD. The CDR3 spells CATSDLRLEGQGVNEQFF.

This chain joins TRBV20-1 and TRBJ2-5; TCRdb calls TRBD1, which cannot be checked without DNA. The CDR3 spans 15 residues. Germline values: CDR1 DFQATT, CDR2 SNEGSKA (reference sequence). CDR3 sequence reads: CSARSPFGAQETQYF.

The chain carries TRBV9 and TRBJ2-5; TCRdb's D call of TRBD2 is untestable without DNA. Germline V lookup: CDR1 SGDLS, CDR2 YYNGEE. CDR3 length: 14 amino acids. The chain's CDR3 is CASSVKAGGETQYF.

This rearrangement joins TRBV5-1 to TRBJ2-5; the TCRdb D gene call, TRBD1, has no DNA to confirm it. The CDR3 runs 15 residues. Germline assignment: CDR1 SGHRS and CDR2 YFSETQ. CDR3 loop: CASAYYGGHQETQYF.

The V call is TRBV19, the J call TRBJ1-5. CDR3 size: 16 residues. Per germline, CDR1 LNHDA and CDR2 SQIVND (reference sequence). CDR3 in amino acids: CASRHREAGGNQPQHF.

The chain joins TRBV29-1 to TRBJ2-1; no DNA is available, so the TRBD2 call from TCRdb remains unchecked. The CDR3 runs 11 residues. Germline-derived CDR1 and CDR2 are SQVTM and ANQGSEA. The CDR3: CSSDSSLEQFF.